Listed below are T cell receptor beta chains from one sample, sequenced in a study of OX40 agonist ivuxolimab in advanced cancers. The method was immunoSEQ multiplex PCR; TCRdb's version includes in-frame clones alone and lacks a portion of them. This table has about 76,000 clones, over 70% appearing once. Material: CD4+ or CD8+ T cells sorted from blood, obtained in a trial of the OX40 agonist ivuxolimab. Receptors originate from an adult with an advanced solid tumor such as melanoma, head and neck, liver or kidney cancer. Both conserved end residues are part of each CDR3. Each record gives: D gene, V gene, J gene, clone size, CDR3 DNA, CDR3 protein. A D gene is named only where the DNA matches it firmly. Only part of the rows carry a size: once, few, many, or a class if the clone is expanded.

NA	TRBV5-4	TRBJ1-2	NA	TGTGCCAGCAGTCAAGGTAACACCATCTATGGCTACACCTTC	CASSQGNTIYGYTF
NA	TRBV9	TRBJ2-3	NA	TGTGCCAGCAGCGTGCGGGGTAGCACAGATACGCAGTATTTT	CASSVRGSTDTQYF
NA	TRBV19	TRBJ1-1	NA	TGTGCCAGTAGCCTGGGAGCTATGGCCACTGAAGCTTTCTTT	CASSLGAMATEAFF
TRBD1	TRBV28	TRBJ1-5	NA	TGTGCCAGCAGCCATGGGACAGGGAAGGGCAATCAGCCCCAGCATTTT	CASSHGTGKGNQPQHF
TRBD1	TRBV25-1	TRBJ2-4	NA	TGTGCCAGCAGGGGGGCAGGGGGTAAAAACATTCAGTACTTC	CASRGAGGKNIQYF
NA	TRBV5-1	TRBJ2-1	NA	TGCGCCAGCAGCTTGGGGCTCGGACAGTCCTACAATGAGCAGTTCTTC	CASSLGLGQSYNEQFF
NA	TRBV4-2	TRBJ1-4	NA	TGTGCCAGCAGCGAACGGGGTCCTAATGAAAAACTGTTTTTT	CASSERGPNEKLFF
TRBD1	TRBV11-3	TRBJ1-1	NA	TGTGCCAGCAGCTCCACAGGGGGCGAAGACACTGAAGCTTTCTTT	CASSSTGGEDTEAFF
NA	TRBV2	TRBJ1-2	NA	TGTGCCAGCAGTGCCCGGGGCTATGGCTACACCTTC	CASSARGYGYTF
NA	TRBV20-1	TRBJ1-1	NA	TGCAGTGGGTCGGGGAATACTGAAGCTTTCTTT	CSGSGNTEAFF
NA	TRBV7-6	TRBJ1-2	NA	TGTGCCAGCAGCCCCCGACTCGAATTGGGCTACACCTTC	CASSPRLELGYTF
TRBD2	TRBV4-3	TRBJ2-3	NA	TGCGCCAGCAGCCTCAATAGCGGGGGGGCCACAGATACGCAGTATTTT	CASSLNSGGATDTQYF
NA	TRBV4-1	TRBJ2-5	once	TGCGCCAGCAGCCGGCAGGGTAAAGAGACCCAGTACTTC	CASSRQGKETQYF
NA	TRBV2	TRBJ1-1	once	TGTGCCAGCAGCGGTACAGGTTTTTCGAACACTGAAGCTTTCTTT	CASSGTGFSNTEAFF
TRBD1	TRBV6-6	TRBJ2-7	NA	TGTGCCAGCAGTTACTCCGACAGGGGGCAAGGCTACGAGCAGTACTTC	CASSYSDRGQGYEQYF
TRBD1	TRBV18	TRBJ2-1	NA	TGTGCCAGCTCAAAGGGACAGGGGGCCCATGAGCAGTTCTTC	CASSKGQGAHEQFF
NA	TRBV5-6	TRBJ2-7	NA	TGTGCCAGCAGCTTGGGAGGCCGGGGTAGCTACGAGCAGTACTTC	CASSLGGRGSYEQYF
TRBD1	TRBV18	TRBJ2-7	few	TGTGCCAGCTCACCGCCCTCGACCGGGACAGGGAGGGAGCAGTACTTC	CASSPPSTGTGREQYF
NA	TRBV7-2	TRBJ2-7	NA	TGTGCCAGCAGCTTAATGGCAGACCCTTCCTACGAGCAGTACTTC	CASSLMADPSYEQYF
NA	TRBV7-9	TRBJ2-7	few	TGTGCCAGCAGCCCCTGGCGCGGGTACGAGCAGTACTTC	CASSPWRGYEQYF
NA	TRBV7-9	TRBJ2-2	NA	TGTGCCAGCAGCTTAGATGAAGCCGGGGAGCTGTTTTTT	CASSLDEAGELFF
NA	TRBV27	TRBJ1-4	NA	TGTGCCAGCAGTCACAATTATGAAAAATTGTTTTTT	CASSHNYEKLFF
TRBD2	TRBV5-1	TRBJ2-7	NA	TGCGCCAGCAGCTTGTTTATTGGAGCGGGAGTGGACGAGCAGTACTTC	CASSLFIGAGVDEQYF
NA	TRBV9	TRBJ1-2	NA	TGTGCCAGCAGCGTAGTGGCACAGGCATATGGCTACACCTTC	CASSVVAQAYGYTF
TRBD2	TRBV9	TRBJ2-4	NA	TGTGCCAGCAGCGAGCAGGGACTAGCGGGAGACCTAACCAAAAACATTCAGTACTTC	CASSEQGLAGDLTKNIQYF
NA	TRBV2	TRBJ2-7	NA	TGTGCCAGCATTTCCAGGGTCGGGGAGGGGGACTTC	CASISRVGEGDF
TRBD2	TRBV19	TRBJ2-7	NA	TGTGCCAGTAGTACTAGGGTCGGGACTACAGTTGGGGAGCAGTACTTC	CASSTRVGTTVGEQYF
TRBD1	TRBV7-2	TRBJ1-5	NA	TGTGCCAGCAGCAGACAGGGTAGCAATCAGCCCCAGCATTTT	CASSRQGSNQPQHF
TRBD1	TRBV9	TRBJ2-2	few	TGTGCCAGTACTACGGGACAGACGAACACCGGGGAGCTGTTTTTT	CASTTGQTNTGELFF
NA	TRBV5-1	TRBJ1-2	NA	TGCGCCAGCAGCTTGCTCTGGACCAACTATGGCTACACCTTC	CASSLLWTNYGYTF
NA	TRBV15	TRBJ2-3	NA	TGTGCCACCAAGGGACTAGATACGCAGTATTTT	CATKGLDTQYF
TRBD1	TRBV5-5	TRBJ2-5	once	TGTGCCAGCAGCTCAGGGGGCAGGGGCCAAGAGACCCAGTACTTC	CASSSGGRGQETQYF
TRBD2	TRBV4-1	TRBJ2-6	NA	TGCGCCAGCAGCCAAGATTCGGCTAGCGGGGCCTCTGGGGCCAACGTCCTGACTTTC	CASSQDSASGASGANVLTF
NA	TRBV5-6	TRBJ2-5	NA	TGTGCCAGCAGCTTGGTTAGGGAGCCCCAAGAGACCCAGTACTTC	CASSLVREPQETQYF
NA	TRBV7-8	TRBJ2-1	NA	TGTGCCAGCAGCCGGGGTCTGATGGAGGTATACAATGAGCAGTTCTTC	CASSRGLMEVYNEQFF
NA	TRBV7-2	TRBJ2-2	NA	TGTGCCAGCAGCCCTCTTGAGAGGGCCCAAACCGGGGAGCTGTTTTTT	CASSPLERAQTGELFF
NA	TRBV7-9	TRBJ2-5	NA	TGTGCCAGCAGCTCACGACGCGTGGGACGAGAGACCCAGTACTTC	CASSSRRVGRETQYF
NA	TRBV5-8	TRBJ1-2	NA	TGTGCCAGCATCCTGACAGGACTTAACTATGGCTACACCTTC	CASILTGLNYGYTF
TRBD2	TRBV4-1	TRBJ2-5	NA	TGCGCCAGCAGCCAGTCGAACGGGGGGGCGGAGACCCAGTACTTC	CASSQSNGGAETQYF
NA	TRBV7-9	TRBJ2-5	NA	TGTGCCAGCAGCTTTGATCCTACAGTGGAAGAGACCCAGTACTTC	CASSFDPTVEETQYF
NA	TRBV29-1	TRBJ1-1	NA	TGCAGCGTTGACCCCGACGGGATGAACACTGAAGCTTTCTTT	CSVDPDGMNTEAFF
TRBD1	TRBV11-1	TRBJ1-1	NA	TGTGCCAGCAGCTCCCAGGGGGCCACTGAAGCTTTCTTT	CASSSQGATEAFF
TRBD2	TRBV29-1	TRBJ2-1	NA	TGCAGCGTTGAGGGGCACACACGGGGGAGGGATCGTGTTGATGAGCAGTTCTTC	CSVEGHTRGRDRVDEQFF
NA	TRBV7-3	TRBJ2-1	NA	TGTGCCAGCAGCCCCGGAGGGGAAAGGAATGAGCAGTTCTTC	CASSPGGERNEQFF
TRBD2	TRBV9	TRBJ2-1	NA	TGTGCCAGCAGCGTACGGTCCCTAGCGGGGGATGAGCAGTTCTTC	CASSVRSLAGDEQFF
TRBD1	TRBV9	TRBJ1-6	few	TGTGCCAGCAGCTCCACGACAGGGGCCCATTCACCCCTCCACTTT	CASSSTTGAHSPLHF
NA	TRBV5-1	TRBJ2-7	once	TGCGCCAGCAGCGACCTTAGCCTGAGCTCCTACGAGCAGTACTTC	CASSDLSLSSYEQYF
TRBD2	TRBV19	TRBJ2-5	NA	TGTGCCAGTAATCTAGCGGGGGGTCAAGAGACCCAGTACTTC	CASNLAGGQETQYF
NA	TRBV25-1	TRBJ2-6	NA	TGTGCCAGCAGACCTCCCGGGAATACTGGGGCCAACGTCCTGACTTTC	CASRPPGNTGANVLTF
NA	TRBV5-4	TRBJ2-3	NA	TGTGCCAGCAGCTTGGCCTCCCAATCCGATACGCAGTATTTT	CASSLASQSDTQYF
NA	TRBV7-2	TRBJ2-7	NA	TGTGCCAGCAGCTTAAGGGTCGGGGACTACGAGCAGTACTTC	CASSLRVGDYEQYF